This is a list of T cell receptor beta chains from one sample in a study of T cell responses to AZD1222 COVID-19 vaccine. Produced via immunoSEQ multiplex PCR; TCRdb's table is partial and in-frame only. The sample holds 100,000 to 140,000 clones, around 90% seen once. The specimen was peripheral blood, collected on day 0 of AZD1222 vaccination. Receptors originate from an adult in good health. CDR3s include the opening cysteine and the closing phenylalanine or tryptophan. Each record gives: J gene, V gene, CDR3 length, clone size, D gene, CDR3 DNA, CDR3 protein. The D gene is left open where the match is weak. Part of the rows lack a size; the others show once, few, many or a class for expanded clones.

j_call: TRBJ2-7; v_call: TRBV7-2; cdr3_length: 13; clone_size: NA; d_call: NA; cdr3_nt: TGTGCCAGCAGCTTAGGGGCGAACTACGAGCAGTACTTC; cdr3_aa: CASSLGANYEQYF
j_call: TRBJ1-6; v_call: TRBV5-5; cdr3_length: 18; clone_size: NA; d_call: TRBD1; cdr3_nt: TGTGCCAGCAGCTCCATCCCGGACAGGACCGTCTATAATTCACCCCTCCACTTT; cdr3_aa: CASSSIPDRTVYNSPLHF
j_call: TRBJ2-2; v_call: TRBV7-9; cdr3_length: 17; clone_size: NA; d_call: NA; cdr3_nt: TGTGCCAGCAGCTCACCTGGGCAGGTTCTGAACACCGGGGAGCTGTTTTTT; cdr3_aa: CASSSPGQVLNTGELFF
j_call: TRBJ2-3; v_call: TRBV2; cdr3_length: 17; clone_size: NA; d_call: TRBD2; cdr3_nt: TGTGCCAGCGGCGGGACTAGCGGGCCCGGGCAGCCAGATACGCAGTATTTT; cdr3_aa: CASGGTSGPGQPDTQYF
j_call: TRBJ2-3; v_call: TRBV11-3; cdr3_length: 14; clone_size: NA; d_call: TRBD1; cdr3_nt: TGTGCCAGCAGCTTAAGACAGGGAGCAGATACGCAGTATTTT; cdr3_aa: CASSLRQGADTQYF
j_call: TRBJ2-7; v_call: TRBV29-1; cdr3_length: 13; clone_size: NA; d_call: NA; cdr3_nt: TGCAGCGTTGAGGACGGATCCCTGTGGGAGCAGTACTTC; cdr3_aa: CSVEDGSLWEQYF
j_call: TRBJ1-4; v_call: TRBV19; cdr3_length: 14; clone_size: NA; d_call: TRBD1; cdr3_nt: TGTGCCAGTAGCACCGGGACAGGGGGTGAAAAACTGTTTTTT; cdr3_aa: CASSTGTGGEKLFF
j_call: TRBJ1-3; v_call: TRBV30; cdr3_length: 16; clone_size: NA; d_call: TRBD1; cdr3_nt: TGTGCCTGGACCTCTACCGACAGGGGTACTGGAAACACCATATATTTT; cdr3_aa: CAWTSTDRGTGNTIYF
j_call: TRBJ2-2; v_call: TRBV13; cdr3_length: 14; clone_size: NA; d_call: NA; cdr3_nt: TGTGCCAGCAGCCGAAAGGGGGGAGCCGGGGAGCTGTTTTTT; cdr3_aa: CASSRKGGAGELFF
j_call: TRBJ2-1; v_call: TRBV5-1; cdr3_length: 15; clone_size: NA; d_call: TRBD1; cdr3_nt: TGCGCCAGCAGCTTGGATGGGACAGGGTACAATGAGCAGTTCTTC; cdr3_aa: CASSLDGTGYNEQFF
j_call: TRBJ2-5; v_call: TRBV24-1; cdr3_length: 13; clone_size: once; d_call: NA; cdr3_nt: TGTGCCACCAGTCCATTGGGCCAAGAGACCCAGTACTTC; cdr3_aa: CATSPLGQETQYF
j_call: TRBJ1-1; v_call: TRBV29-1; cdr3_length: 14; clone_size: NA; d_call: NA; cdr3_nt: TGCAGCGTTGAATCGGCCAGGGGTTTGGCTGAAGCTTTCTTT; cdr3_aa: CSVESARGLAEAFF
j_call: TRBJ1-2; v_call: TRBV12-3/TRBV12-4; cdr3_length: 12; clone_size: NA; d_call: NA; cdr3_nt: TGTGCCAGCAGAACAGGGAGCTATGGCTACACCTTC; cdr3_aa: CASRTGSYGYTF
j_call: TRBJ1-6; v_call: TRBV4-1; cdr3_length: 15; clone_size: NA; d_call: NA; cdr3_nt: TGCGCCAGCAGCCAGGTTGGGGGGGCTAATTCACCCCTCCACTTT; cdr3_aa: CASSQVGGANSPLHF
j_call: TRBJ2-3; v_call: TRBV5-1; cdr3_length: 15; clone_size: NA; d_call: NA; cdr3_nt: TGCGCCAGCAGCTTCGACGGGACTAGCACAGATACGCAGTATTTT; cdr3_aa: CASSFDGTSTDTQYF
j_call: TRBJ2-7; v_call: TRBV2; cdr3_length: 15; clone_size: NA; d_call: NA; cdr3_nt: TGTGCCAGCTGCAGGGAGGCTAGCGAGAGCTACGAGCAGTACTTC; cdr3_aa: CASCREASESYEQYF
j_call: TRBJ2-4; v_call: TRBV5-5; cdr3_length: 16; clone_size: NA; d_call: NA; cdr3_nt: TGTGCCAGCAGCTTGGGTGGGGGTTTGGCCAAAAACATTCAGTACTTC; cdr3_aa: CASSLGGGLAKNIQYF
j_call: TRBJ1-2; v_call: TRBV25-1; cdr3_length: 14; clone_size: NA; d_call: NA; cdr3_nt: TGTGCCAGCAGTGAATCGCCCAGGGCCTATGGCTACACCTTC; cdr3_aa: CASSESPRAYGYTF
j_call: TRBJ1-3; v_call: TRBV5-1; cdr3_length: 15; clone_size: NA; d_call: TRBD1; cdr3_nt: TGCGCCAGCAGCTTGGGGGACAGGGAAAAAAACACCATATATTTT; cdr3_aa: CASSLGDREKNTIYF
j_call: TRBJ2-3; v_call: TRBV7-6; cdr3_length: 15; clone_size: NA; d_call: TRBD2; cdr3_nt: TGTGCCAGCAGCTTTAGCGGGAGAGGCACAGATACGCAGTATTTT; cdr3_aa: CASSFSGRGTDTQYF
j_call: TRBJ2-6; v_call: TRBV2; cdr3_length: 15; clone_size: few; d_call: NA; cdr3_nt: TGTGCCAGCAGGAACCCCAGCTCTGGGGCCAACGTCCTGACTTTC; cdr3_aa: CASRNPSSGANVLTF
j_call: TRBJ2-7; v_call: TRBV19; cdr3_length: 15; clone_size: NA; d_call: NA; cdr3_nt: TGTGCCAGTAGTATCACCCCAGGGGACGGCTACGAGCAGTACTTC; cdr3_aa: CASSITPGDGYEQYF
j_call: TRBJ2-1; v_call: TRBV2; cdr3_length: 18; clone_size: NA; d_call: TRBD2; cdr3_nt: TGTGCCAGCAGGGACGCTCCTACTAGCGGGAGGTCACTCAATGAGCAGTTCTTC; cdr3_aa: CASRDAPTSGRSLNEQFF
j_call: TRBJ2-5; v_call: TRBV5-4; cdr3_length: 15; clone_size: NA; d_call: TRBD2; cdr3_nt: TGTGCCAGCAGCTTGAGTCGGGGGGGCGGCGAGACCCAGTACTTC; cdr3_aa: CASSLSRGGGETQYF
j_call: TRBJ1-3; v_call: TRBV19; cdr3_length: 14; clone_size: NA; d_call: NA; cdr3_nt: TGTGCCAGTAGTTTTTTCGGGCTTGGAAACACCATATATTTT; cdr3_aa: CASSFFGLGNTIYF
j_call: TRBJ2-1; v_call: TRBV11-3; cdr3_length: 14; clone_size: NA; d_call: NA; cdr3_nt: TGTGCCAGCAGCTTAGGGACGGTAGGGAATGAGCAGTTCTTC; cdr3_aa: CASSLGTVGNEQFF
j_call: TRBJ2-2; v_call: TRBV3-1/TRBV3-2; cdr3_length: 13; clone_size: NA; d_call: NA; cdr3_nt: TGTGCCAGCAGCTACTCAGACACCGGGGAGCTGTTTTTT; cdr3_aa: CASSYSDTGELFF
j_call: TRBJ2-7; v_call: TRBV24-1; cdr3_length: 11; clone_size: once; d_call: NA; cdr3_nt: TGTGCCACCAGTACTCGGGGAGAGCAGTACTTC; cdr3_aa: CATSTRGEQYF
j_call: TRBJ2-7; v_call: TRBV7-2; cdr3_length: 12; clone_size: NA; d_call: NA; cdr3_nt: TGTGCCAGCAGCTTAGAGACAGTTCTTCAGTACTTC; cdr3_aa: CASSLETVLQYF
j_call: TRBJ2-7; v_call: TRBV2; cdr3_length: 12; clone_size: NA; d_call: TRBD2; cdr3_nt: TGTGCCAGCGAGGCGGGGGGGTACGAGCAGTACTTC; cdr3_aa: CASEAGGYEQYF
j_call: TRBJ1-1; v_call: TRBV5-1; cdr3_length: 13; clone_size: NA; d_call: NA; cdr3_nt: TGCGCCAGCAGCTCCGATCTGAACACTGAAGCTTTCTTT; cdr3_aa: CASSSDLNTEAFF
j_call: TRBJ2-2; v_call: TRBV5-4; cdr3_length: 18; clone_size: NA; d_call: NA; cdr3_nt: TGTGCCAGCAGCACCATTGGGAAGGGGATACCGAACACCGGGGAGCTGTTTTTT; cdr3_aa: CASSTIGKGIPNTGELFF
j_call: TRBJ2-1; v_call: TRBV7-2; cdr3_length: 16; clone_size: NA; d_call: NA; cdr3_nt: TGTGCCAGCAGCTTAAATGGGGGCAGCTCCTACAATGAGCAGTTCTTC; cdr3_aa: CASSLNGGSSYNEQFF
j_call: TRBJ1-2; v_call: TRBV6-5; cdr3_length: 13; clone_size: NA; d_call: NA; cdr3_nt: TGTGCCAGCAGTTATAGCAGGACCTATGGCTACACCTTC; cdr3_aa: CASSYSRTYGYTF
j_call: TRBJ1-4; v_call: TRBV19; cdr3_length: 13; clone_size: NA; d_call: NA; cdr3_nt: TGTGCCAGTAGTCCCTACCTCGACGAAAAACTGTTTTTT; cdr3_aa: CASSPYLDEKLFF
j_call: TRBJ2-3; v_call: TRBV6-5; cdr3_length: 15; clone_size: NA; d_call: TRBD2; cdr3_nt: TGTGCCAGCAGCGATCTAGCGGGATCCACAGATACGCAGTATTTT; cdr3_aa: CASSDLAGSTDTQYF
j_call: TRBJ1-2; v_call: TRBV6-5; cdr3_length: 12; clone_size: NA; d_call: TRBD1; cdr3_nt: TGTGCCAGCTCGACAGGGTTAAGTGGCTACACCTTC; cdr3_aa: CASSTGLSGYTF
j_call: TRBJ2-1; v_call: TRBV7-3; cdr3_length: 17; clone_size: NA; d_call: TRBD2; cdr3_nt: TGTGCCAGCAGTCCTAGGAGGGGGACTAGCGGCTACAATGAGCAGTTCTTC; cdr3_aa: CASSPRRGTSGYNEQFF
j_call: TRBJ2-6; v_call: TRBV2; cdr3_length: 15; clone_size: NA; d_call: NA; cdr3_nt: TGTGCCAGCATGATCGGCCTCTCTGGGGCCAACGTCCTGACTTTC; cdr3_aa: CASMIGLSGANVLTF
j_call: TRBJ1-2; v_call: TRBV5-4; cdr3_length: 14; clone_size: NA; d_call: NA; cdr3_nt: TGTGCCAGCAGCTTTCGGGACACGGGCTATGGCTACACCTTC; cdr3_aa: CASSFRDTGYGYTF
j_call: TRBJ2-1; v_call: TRBV19; cdr3_length: 14; clone_size: medium-sized; d_call: NA; cdr3_nt: TGTGCCAGTAGTATGGGCAGGGGAGTAAATGAGCAGTTCTTC; cdr3_aa: CASSMGRGVNEQFF
j_call: TRBJ2-1; v_call: TRBV6-5; cdr3_length: 14; clone_size: NA; d_call: TRBD2; cdr3_nt: TGTGCCAGCGAGCGGGAGGGTGGAAACAATGAGCAGTTCTTC; cdr3_aa: CASEREGGNNEQFF
j_call: TRBJ2-3; v_call: TRBV30; cdr3_length: 14; clone_size: NA; d_call: TRBD2; cdr3_nt: TGTGCCTGGAGTGTAGCGGGAGGTACAGATACGCAGTATTTT; cdr3_aa: CAWSVAGGTDTQYF
j_call: TRBJ2-1; v_call: TRBV18; cdr3_length: 14; clone_size: NA; d_call: NA; cdr3_nt: TGTGCCAGCTCACCCCGGCGGGAAAGGGATGAGCAGTTCTTC; cdr3_aa: CASSPRRERDEQFF